This TCR beta chain was sequenced for a study of blood T cell repertoires in COVID-19. Authors' analysis steps: Amplification of reference gene primers was used by the study to estimate nucleated cell counts. The table came from immunoSEQ multiplex PCR; TCRdb's copy has only in-frame clones and leaves some out. V and J calls plus clone size are reproduced from that table; the DNA served to infer D and trimming. Here the sample spans some 530,000 clones, approximately 83% being singletons. In this sample, this clone turned up many times. Sample: peripheral blood. This clonotype was obtained from a human donor in a cohort sampled during active COVID-19.

The CDR3 DNA reads as TGTGCCAGCAGGACTCTTGGGACAGTTAATTCACCCCTCCACTTT. Translation: CASRTLGTVNSPLHF. The V gene is TRBV2, the J gene TRBJ1-6, with 7 bases aligning to TRBD1. The CDR3 extends over 15 amino acids. Germline loops: CDR1 SNHLY, CDR2 FYNNEI. V was pared by 6 bases and J by 6 bases, with 8 bases of the junction left unmatched.